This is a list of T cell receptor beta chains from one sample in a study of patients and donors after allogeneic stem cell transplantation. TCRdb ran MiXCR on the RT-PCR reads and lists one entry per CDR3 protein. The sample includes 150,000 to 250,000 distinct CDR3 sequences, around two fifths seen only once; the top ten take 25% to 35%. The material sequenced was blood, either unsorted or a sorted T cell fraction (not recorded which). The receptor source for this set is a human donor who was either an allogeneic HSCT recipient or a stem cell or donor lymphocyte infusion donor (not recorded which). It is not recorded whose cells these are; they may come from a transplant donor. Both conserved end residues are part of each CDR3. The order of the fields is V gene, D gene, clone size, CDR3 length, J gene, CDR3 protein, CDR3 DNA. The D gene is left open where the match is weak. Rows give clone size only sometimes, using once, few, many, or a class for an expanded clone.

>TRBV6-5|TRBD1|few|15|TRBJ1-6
CASSYLQGFNPPLHF
TGTGCCAGCAGTTACTTACAGGGGTTTAATCCACCCCTCCACTTT
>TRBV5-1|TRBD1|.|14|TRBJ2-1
CASSLQGATDEQFF
TGCGCCAGCAGCTTACAGGGGGCTACCGATGAGCAGTTCTTC
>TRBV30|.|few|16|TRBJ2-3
CAWSGTFQGWEDTQYF
TGTGCCTGGAGTGGAACTTTCCAGGGGTGGGAAGATACGCAGTATTTT
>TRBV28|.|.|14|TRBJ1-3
CASRAQGNGNTIYF
TGTGCCAGCAGGGCCCAGGGAAATGGAAACACCATATATTTT
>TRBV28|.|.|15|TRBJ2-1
CASLLGSGLSNEQFF
TGTGCCAGCCTGCTAGGTAGCGGACTATCGAATGAGCAGTTCTTC
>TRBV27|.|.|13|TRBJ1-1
CASSLSDYTEAFF
TGTGCCAGCAGTTTATCCGATTACACTGAAGCTTTCTTT
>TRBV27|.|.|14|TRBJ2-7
CASSHGLSSYEQYF
TGTGCCAGCAGTCACGGATTGAGTTCCTACGAGCAGTACTTC
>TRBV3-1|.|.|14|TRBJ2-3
CASSQVEPADTQYF
TGTGCCAGCAGCCAAGTAGAACCGGCAGATACGCAGTATTTT
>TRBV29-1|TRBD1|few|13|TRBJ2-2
CSVDGQAGGELFF
TGCAGCGTCGACGGACAGGCTGGCGGGGAGCTGTTTTTT
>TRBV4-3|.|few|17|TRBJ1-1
CASSHSGSGEPNTEAFF
TGCGCCAGCAGCCATTCCGGTTCGGGTGAGCCGAACACTGAAGCTTTCTTT
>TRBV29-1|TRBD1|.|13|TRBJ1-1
CSALTGKVTEAFF
TGCAGCGCTTTGACAGGGAAGGTCACTGAAGCTTTCTTT
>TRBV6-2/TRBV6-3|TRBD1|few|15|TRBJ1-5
CASSPQTGGNQPQHF
TGTGCCAGCAGTCCTCAGACAGGGGGCAATCAGCCCCAGCATTTT
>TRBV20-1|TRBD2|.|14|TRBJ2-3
CSARERGSTDTQYF
TGCAGTGCTAGGGAGCGGGGAAGCACAGATACGCAGTATTTT
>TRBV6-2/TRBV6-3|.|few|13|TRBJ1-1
CASSYRGNTEAFF
TGTGCCAGCAGTTACAGGGGGAACACTGAAGCTTTCTTT
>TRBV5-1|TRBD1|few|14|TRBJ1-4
CASSLRTGREKLFF
TGCGCCAGCAGCTTACGGACAGGCCGGGAAAAACTGTTTTTT
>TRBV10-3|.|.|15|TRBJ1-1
CAISESTRGDTEAFF
TGTGCCATCAGTGAGTCTACAAGGGGGGACACTGAAGCTTTCTTT
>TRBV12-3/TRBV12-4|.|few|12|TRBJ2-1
CASTDQVDEQFF
TGTGCCAGCACCGATCAGGTTGATGAGCAGTTCTTC
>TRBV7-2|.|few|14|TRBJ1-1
CASSSQTGNTEAFF
TGTGCCAGCAGCTCCCAGACAGGGAACACTGAAGCTTTCTTT
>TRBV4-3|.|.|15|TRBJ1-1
CASSQDQGSGTEAYF
TGCGCCAGCAGCCAAGATCAGGGGTCTGGCACTGAAGCTTACTTT
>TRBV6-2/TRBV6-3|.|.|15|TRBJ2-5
CASRPGPQKRETQYF
TGTGCCAGCAGACCCGGACCCCAAAAGAGGGAGACCCAGTACTTC